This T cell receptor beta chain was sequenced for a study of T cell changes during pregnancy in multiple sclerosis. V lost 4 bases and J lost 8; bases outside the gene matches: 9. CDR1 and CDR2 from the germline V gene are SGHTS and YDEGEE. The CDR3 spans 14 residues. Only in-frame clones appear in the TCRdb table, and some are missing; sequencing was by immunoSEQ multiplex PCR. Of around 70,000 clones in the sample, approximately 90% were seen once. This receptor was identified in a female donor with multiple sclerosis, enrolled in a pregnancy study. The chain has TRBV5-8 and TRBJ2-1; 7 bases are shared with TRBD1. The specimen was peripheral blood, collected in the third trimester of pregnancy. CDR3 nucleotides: TGTGCCAGCAGCACGGACAGGTCACGGGATGAGCAGTTCTTC. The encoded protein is CASSTDRSRDEQFF. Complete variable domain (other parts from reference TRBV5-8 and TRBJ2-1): EAGVTQSPTHLIKTRGQQATLRCSPISGHTSVYWYQQALGLGLQFLLWYDEGEERNRGNFPPRFSGRQFPNYSSELNVNALELEDSALYLCASSTDRSRDEQFFGPGTRLTVL.